A single sample gave rise to the 2 T cell receptor beta chains below, sequenced in a study of radiation and T cells in renal cell carcinoma. The time point here: baseline pretreatment blood. Treatment given: 15 Gy SBRT to primary tumor, nephrectomy 4 weeks later. TCRdb keeps only in-frame clones here, not all; method: immunoSEQ multiplex PCR. The data contain 100,000 to 150,000 clones, roughly 80% of them singletons. The specimen comprised blood, sampled from a patient whose treatment included radiotherapy and nephrectomy. Every receptor here comes from a woman in her sixties with renal cell carcinoma.

The chain recombines TRBV30 with TRBJ2-7, with D tentatively TRBD1 (6 bases). Trimming removed 4 bases at V and 2 bases at J, with 9 bases between. This CDR3 spans 12 amino acids. Germline assignment: CDR1 GTSNPN and CDR2 SVGIG (reference sequence). For the CDR3, the DNA is TGTGCCTGGAACAGGGCAGCCTACGAGCAGTACTTC. Translated, it gives CAWNRAAYEQYF.

The genes are TRBV5-1 and TRBJ2-3; D is ambiguous. Germline assignment: CDR1 SGHRS and CDR2 YFSETQ. The CDR3 is 15 amino acids. Trimming left V 4 bases short and J 2 bases short, with 14 bases between. The CDR3 sequence: CASSIGSGNTDTQYF. The CDR3 DNA reads TGCGCCAGCAGCATAGGGTCTGGGAACACAGATACGCAGTATTTT.